The 13 T cell receptor beta chains below all came from one sample that was sequenced in a study of blood T cell repertoires in COVID-19. TCRdb keeps only in-frame clones here, not all; method: immunoSEQ multiplex PCR. Altogether approximately 180,000 clones are present, around 87% being singletons, with the ten largest covering just under 2.5%. The sequencing sample was made of peripheral blood. Source of these receptors: a man aged 40-50 years with active or convalescent COVID-19.

This chain connects TRBV5-1 to TRBJ1-1; D is unclear. This CDR3 contains 13 residues. Trimming took 0 bases from V and 1 from J, leaving 4 bases between them. Germline loops: CDR1 SGHRS, CDR2 YFSETQ. CDR3 protein: CASSLERNTEAFF. The CDR3, as DNA: TGCGCCAGCAGCTTGGAGAGGAACACTGAAGCTTTCTTT.

This clone was seen just once. The chain joins TRBV6-6 to TRBJ1-4; weak D call: TRBD1 (6 bases). The germline V and J ends were trimmed by 5 bases and 2 bases, with 15 bases remaining between them. The CDR3 is 16 amino acids. Germline-derived CDR1 and CDR2 are MNHNY and SVGAGI (reference sequence). The CDR3 loop is CASSRGTSGTNEKLFF. The DNA for the CDR3 is TGTGCCAGCAGTAGGGGGACCTCAGGGACTAATGAAAAACTGTTTTTT.

The V gene is TRBV7-9, the J gene TRBJ2-1, with TRBD2 matching 13 bases. V gave up 4 bases and J gave up 12 bases; unmatched junction bases: 21. The CDR3 sequence is 19 residues long. Germline V lookup: CDR1 SEHNR, CDR2 FQNEAQ (reference sequence). The CDR3, as DNA: TGTGCCAGCAGCTCCCAACTAGCGGGGGGGCCCGTCTTGGTTTTGGGGCAGTTCTTC. Amino acids: CASSSQLAGGPVLVLGQFF.

V is TRBV21-1 and J is TRBJ2-2; the table's D call, TRBD1, was not checked against the DNA. TRBV21-1 is described as a pseudogene. This CDR3 contains 18 residues. CDR3 coding DNA: TGTGCCAGCAGCAAAGTTTTGAGACAACAGGGGTACGCCGGGGAGCTGTTTTTT. It encodes CASSKVLRQQGYAGELFF.

The chain carries TRBV5-4 and TRBJ1-4; D gene uncertain. Germline V gene data show CDR1 as SGHNT and CDR2 as YYREEE (reference sequence). Trimming took off 6 bases at V and 6 bases at J, with 15 bases between the two ends. This CDR3 region has 14 residues. The CDR3, as DNA: TGTGCCAGCACCGAAGGAGGGCGCGATGAAAAACTGTTTTTT. Translating gives CASTEGGRDEKLFF.

This clone was found a few times. The rearrangement uses TRBV4-1 and TRBJ2-7; a weak D match, TRBD2 (6 bases). Trimming removed 4 bases at V and 0 bases at J, with 16 bases between. The CDR3 runs to 16 residues. Looked up from germline, CDR1 is MGHRA and CDR2 is YSYEKL. For the CDR3, the DNA is TGCGCCAGCAGCCGAGGAAGTGGAGGGGCCTCCTACGAGCAGTACTTC. The encoded protein is CASSRGSGGASYEQYF.

The chain combines TRBV7-2 with TRBJ2-7; D is possibly TRBD1 (5 bases). Germline V CDR1 and CDR2: SGHTA, FQGNSA. The ends were cut back, 4 bases at V and 10 bases at J, with 20 bases in the middle. The CDR3 is made up of 14 amino acids. In DNA, the CDR3 is TGTGCCAGCAGCTCGACCCAACATCAGGGATCCCAGTACTTC. Encoded protein: CASSSTQHQGSQYF.

The chain combines TRBV7-9 with TRBJ1-1; 8 positions match TRBD1. The CDR3 is 16 amino acids. V trimming: 1 base; J trimming: 4 bases; junction bases outside the gene matches: 8. Per the germline V gene, CDR1 is SEHNR and CDR2 is FQNEAQ (reference sequence). In nucleotides, the CDR3 is TGTGCCAGCAGCTTAGGGTGGGACAGGTTGGGCACTGAAGCTTTCTTT. This codes for CASSLGWDRLGTEAFF. The variable domain in full, with the rest retrieved from reference TRBV7-9 and TRBJ1-1, is DTGVSQNPRHKITKRGQNVTFRCDPISEHNRLYWYRQTLGQGPEFLTYFQNEAQLEKSRLLSDRFSAERPKGSFSTLEIQRTEQGDSAMYLCASSLGWDRLGTEAFFGQGTRLTVV.

This clone was recorded a few times. The chain couples TRBV30 to TRBJ1-3, with 8 bases matching TRBD1. V shed 2 bases, J shed 3 bases, and the junction held 9 bases outside the gene matches. The CDR3 loop spans 16 amino acids. Germline V CDR1 and CDR2: GTSNPN, SVGIG (reference sequence). As DNA, the CDR3 is TGTGCCTGGAGTCTGGGAGGGACAGGTCTTGGAAACACCATATATTTT. Translated, it gives CAWSLGGTGLGNTIYF.

The gene calls are TRBV9 and TRBJ2-1; TRBD2 matches at 7 bases. The CDR3 runs 17 residues. V lost 3 bases, J lost 3 bases, and 12 bases stayed unmatched. The germline V gene encodes CDR1 SGDLS and CDR2 YYNGEE. CDR3 amino acids: CASSGALGGGGYNEQFF. As DNA, the CDR3 is TGTGCCAGCAGCGGAGCCCTGGGCGGGGGAGGCTACAATGAGCAGTTCTTC.

The chain combines TRBV5-6 with TRBJ1-5; D is perhaps TRBD1 (5 bases). The CDR3 length is 15 residues. V shed 3 bases and J shed 0 bases, with 10 bases lying between them. Germline V lookup: CDR1 SGHDT, CDR2 YYEEEE. CDR3 sequence: CASSSQGHSNQPQHF. CDR3 DNA sequence: TGTGCCAGCAGCTCCCAGGGTCATAGCAATCAGCCCCAGCATTTT.

This clone was counted a single time. This chain links TRBV11-2 with TRBJ1-3, with a tentative D call TRBD1 (5 bases). CDR3 length: 17 residues. Trimming took off 3 bases at V and 0 bases at J, with 15 bases between the two ends. The germline V gene has CDR1 SGHAT and CDR2 FQNNGV. This CDR3 is CASSFSAGTISGNTIYF. CDR3 in DNA: TGTGCCAGCAGCTTTAGTGCAGGGACTATCTCTGGAAACACCATATATTTT.

The chain joins TRBV5-4 to TRBJ1-1; TRBD1 agrees at 9 bases. V trimming: 4 bases; J trimming: 3 bases; junction bases outside the gene matches: 10. The CDR3 spans 16 residues. In germline, CDR1 is SGHNT, CDR2 YYREEE (reference sequence). The DNA of the CDR3 is TGTGCCAGCAGCGGATCCGGGACAGGGACGCACACTGAAGCTTTCTTT. Its translation is CASSGSGTGTHTEAFF.